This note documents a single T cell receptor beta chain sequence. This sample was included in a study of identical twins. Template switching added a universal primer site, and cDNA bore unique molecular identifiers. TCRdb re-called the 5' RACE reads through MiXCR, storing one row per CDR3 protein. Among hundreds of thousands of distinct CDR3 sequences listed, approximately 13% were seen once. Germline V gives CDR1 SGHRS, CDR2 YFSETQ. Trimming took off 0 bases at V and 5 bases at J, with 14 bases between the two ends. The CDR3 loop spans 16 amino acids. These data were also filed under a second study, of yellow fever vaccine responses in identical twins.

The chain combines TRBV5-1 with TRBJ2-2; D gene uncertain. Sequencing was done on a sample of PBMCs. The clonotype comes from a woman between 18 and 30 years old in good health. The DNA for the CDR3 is TGCGCCAGCAGCTTGGGAGTTAGAGAGATGACCGGGGAGCTGTTTTTT. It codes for CASSLGVREMTGELFF.